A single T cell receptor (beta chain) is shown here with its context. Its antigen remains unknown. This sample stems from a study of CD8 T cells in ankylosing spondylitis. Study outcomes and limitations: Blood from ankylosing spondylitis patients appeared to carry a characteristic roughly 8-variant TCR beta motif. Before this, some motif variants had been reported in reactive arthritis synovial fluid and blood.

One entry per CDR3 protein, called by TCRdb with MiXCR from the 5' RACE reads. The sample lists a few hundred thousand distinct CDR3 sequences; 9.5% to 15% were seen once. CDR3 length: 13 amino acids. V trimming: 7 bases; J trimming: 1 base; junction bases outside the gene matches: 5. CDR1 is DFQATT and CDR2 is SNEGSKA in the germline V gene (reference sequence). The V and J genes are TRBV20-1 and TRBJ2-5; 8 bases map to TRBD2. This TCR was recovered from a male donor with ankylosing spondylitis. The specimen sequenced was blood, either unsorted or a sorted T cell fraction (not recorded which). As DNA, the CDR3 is TGCAGTGTTCATGCGGGAGGCCAAGAGACCCAGTACTTC. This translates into CSVHAGGQETQYF.